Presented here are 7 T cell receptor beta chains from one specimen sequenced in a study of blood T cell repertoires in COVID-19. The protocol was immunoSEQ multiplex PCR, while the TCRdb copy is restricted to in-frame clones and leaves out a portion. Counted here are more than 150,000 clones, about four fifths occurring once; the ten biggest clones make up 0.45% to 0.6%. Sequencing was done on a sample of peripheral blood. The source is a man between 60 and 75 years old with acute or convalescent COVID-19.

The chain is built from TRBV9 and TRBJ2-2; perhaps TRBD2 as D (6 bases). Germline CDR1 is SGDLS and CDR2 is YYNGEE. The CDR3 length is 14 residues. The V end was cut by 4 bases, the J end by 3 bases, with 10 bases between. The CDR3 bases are TGTGCCAGCAGCCGGGACTCTCACACCGGGGAGCTGTTTTTT. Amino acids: CASSRDSHTGELFF. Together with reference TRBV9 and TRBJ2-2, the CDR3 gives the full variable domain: DSGVTQTPKHLITATGQRVTLRCSPRSGDLSVYWYQQSLDQGLQFLIQYYNGEERAKGNILERFSAQQFPDLHSELNLSSLELGDSALYFCASSRDSHTGELFFGEGSRLTVL.

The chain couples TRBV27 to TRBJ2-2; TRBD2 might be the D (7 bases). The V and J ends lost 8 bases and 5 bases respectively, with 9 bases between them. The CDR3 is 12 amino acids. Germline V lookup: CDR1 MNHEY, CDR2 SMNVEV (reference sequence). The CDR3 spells CASGRGTGELFF. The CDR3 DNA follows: TGTGCCAGCGGGAGGGGGACCGGGGAGCTGTTTTTT.

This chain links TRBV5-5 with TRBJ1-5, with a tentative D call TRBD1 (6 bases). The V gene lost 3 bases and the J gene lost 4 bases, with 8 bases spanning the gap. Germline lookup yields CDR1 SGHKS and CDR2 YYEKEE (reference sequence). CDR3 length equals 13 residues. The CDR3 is CASSWTANQPQHF. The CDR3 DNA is TGTGCCAGCAGCTGGACAGCTAATCAGCCCCAGCATTTT.

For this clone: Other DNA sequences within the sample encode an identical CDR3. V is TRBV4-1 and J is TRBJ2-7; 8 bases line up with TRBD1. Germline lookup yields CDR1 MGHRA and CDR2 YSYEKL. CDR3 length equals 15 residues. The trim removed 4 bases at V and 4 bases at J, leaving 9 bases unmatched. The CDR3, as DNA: TGCGCCAGCAGCCCAACAGGACAGGGTGGGTACGAGCAGTACTTC. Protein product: CASSPTGQGGYEQYF.

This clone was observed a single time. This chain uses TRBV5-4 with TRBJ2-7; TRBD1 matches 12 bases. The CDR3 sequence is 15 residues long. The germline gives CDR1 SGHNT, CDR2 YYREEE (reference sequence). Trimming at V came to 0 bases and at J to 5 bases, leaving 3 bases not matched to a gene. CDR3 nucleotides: TGTGCCAGCAGCTTGGCGGGACAGGGGGCCCACGAGCAGTACTTC. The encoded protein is CASSLAGQGAHEQYF.

The DNA for the CDR3 is TGTGCCAGTAGGGGCCGGGACATTCCCCAAGGTGGCTACACCTTC. Protein product: CASRGRDIPQGGYTF. The V and J genes are TRBV19 and TRBJ1-2, with D possibly being TRBD1 (6 bases). Germline values: CDR1 LNHDA, CDR2 SQIVND (reference sequence). Trimming took off 6 bases at V and 7 bases at J, with 21 bases between the two ends. The CDR3 runs to 15 residues.

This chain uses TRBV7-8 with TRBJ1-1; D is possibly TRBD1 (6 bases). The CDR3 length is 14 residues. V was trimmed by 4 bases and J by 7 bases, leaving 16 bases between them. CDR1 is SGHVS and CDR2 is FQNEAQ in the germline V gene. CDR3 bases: TGTGCCAGCAGCTCTACAGGGTGGAAGAATGAAGCTTTCTTT. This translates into CASSSTGWKNEAFF.